The 32 T cell receptor beta chains below come from one sample, sequenced in a study of T cell responses to AZD1222 COVID-19 vaccine. Sequencing used immunoSEQ multiplex PCR; TCRdb keeps in-frame clones, though not all of them. The sample has over 130,000 clones, 80% to 95% seen once. The sample here was peripheral blood, taken 28 days after the second AZD1222 dose. The source of these receptors is an adult who received the AZD1222 COVID-19 vaccine.

V gene TRBV3-1 (or the pseudogene TRBV3-2) combines with J gene TRBJ1-5; D is undetermined. V was cut by 3 bases and J by 9 bases, with 12 bases left in between. The CDR3 covers 13 residues. Germline V gene lookup returns CDR1 LGHDT and CDR2 YNNKEL (reference sequence). As DNA, the CDR3 is TGTGCCAGCAGCCATGGAAGGACCAGGCCCCAGCATTTT. Protein product: CASSHGRTRPQHF.

The chain joins TRBV5-8 to TRBJ2-1; perhaps D is TRBD1 or TRBD2 (6 bases each). CDR3 size: 15 residues. V was clipped by 4 bases and J by 8 bases, with 19 bases between them. Germline lookup yields CDR1 SGHTS and CDR2 YDEGEE. In DNA, the CDR3 is TGTGCCAGCAGCATAGATGGGGGGCCTAGGGATGAGCAGTTCTTC. Amino acids: CASSIDGGPRDEQFF.

The rearrangement uses TRBV15 and TRBJ2-1; D is uncertain. The CDR3 length is 14 residues. Germline CDR1 and CDR2: LNHNV and YYDKDF (reference sequence). Trimming removed 2 bases at V and 2 bases at J, with 7 bases between. The CDR3 protein is CATSRPGTYNEQFF. In DNA form, the CDR3 reads TGTGCCACCAGCAGACCTGGTACCTACAATGAGCAGTTCTTC.

V gene TRBV14 combines with J gene TRBJ1-1; D ambiguous. The CDR3 is 14 amino acids. The ends were cut back, 1 base at V and 1 base at J, with 7 bases in the middle. Germline assignment: CDR1 SGHDN and CDR2 FVKESK. This CDR3 is CASSQVGGNTEAFF. In DNA, the CDR3 is TGTGCCAGCAGCCAAGTCGGCGGGAACACTGAAGCTTTCTTT.

The CDR3 DNA is TGTGCCATCAGCGGGGACAGGGGCGTGGACACTGAAGCTTTCTTT. This translates into CAISGDRGVDTEAFF. The rearrangement uses TRBV10-3 and TRBJ1-1, with 10 bases lining up with TRBD1. This CDR3 is built from 15 residues. The V gene's germline CDR1 is ENHRY and CDR2 SYGVKD. Trimming cost V 6 bases and J 3 bases; bases outside gene matches: 7.

This rearrangement joins TRBV15 to TRBJ1-1, with 10 positions matching TRBD1. CDR3 length: 15 amino acids. From germline, CDR1 is LNHNV and CDR2 YYDKDF (reference sequence). V gave up 3 bases and J gave up 5 bases; unmatched junction bases: 6. The CDR3 reads CATSRGGQGNTEAFF. In DNA form, the CDR3 reads TGTGCCACCAGCAGGGGGGGACAGGGGAATACTGAAGCTTTCTTT. Full variable domain (missing parts from reference TRBV15 and TRBJ1-1): DAMVIQNPRYQVTQFGKPVTLSCSQTLNHNVMYWYQQKSSQAPKLLFHYYDKDFNNEADTPDNFQSRRPNTSFCFLDIRSPGLGDTAMYLCATSRGGQGNTEAFFGQGTRLTVV.

This clone was observed a single time. V and J are TRBV10-2 and TRBJ1-2; possibly TRBD1 for D (6 bases). The CDR3 runs 15 residues. Germline CDR1 is WSHSY and CDR2 is SAAADI. The ends were cut back, 0 bases at V and 3 bases at J, with 11 bases in the middle. The DNA for the CDR3 is TGCGCCAGCAGTGAGTCCCGGTCAGGGGACTATGGCTACACCTTC. Its translation: CASSESRSGDYGYTF.

The chain couples TRBV4-2 to TRBJ2-7; 7 bases line up with TRBD1. The V gene's germline CDR1 is LGHNA and CDR2 YNFKEQ. After removal of 0 bases from V and 0 bases from J, the junction contained 8 bases not matched to a gene. The CDR3 covers 17 residues. This CDR3 is CASSQEWITGDSYEQYF. The CDR3 DNA sequence: TGTGCCAGCAGCCAAGAATGGATCACAGGGGACTCCTACGAGCAGTACTTC.

The rearrangement links TRBV6-5 to TRBJ1-3, with D uncertain. Trimming took 8 bases from V and 0 from J, leaving 11 bases between them. The CDR3 sequence is 14 residues long. Germline loops: CDR1 MNHEY, CDR2 SVGAGI. CDR3 nucleotides: TGTGCCAGCCAAGACGGCTACTCTGGAAACACCATATATTTT. Translation gives CASQDGYSGNTIYF.

The chain uses TRBV11-2 and TRBJ1-2; D is perhaps TRBD1 (5 bases). Per germline, CDR1 SGHAT and CDR2 FQNNGV. This CDR3 contains 13 residues. The ends were cut back, 5 bases at V and 2 bases at J, with 9 bases in the middle. The CDR3 is CASSRRGNYGYTF. CDR3 in DNA: TGTGCCAGCAGCCGTCGGGGGAACTATGGCTACACCTTC.

The gene calls are TRBV2 and TRBJ1-6; D not resolved. CDR1 SNHLY and CDR2 FYNNEI come from the germline V gene. The CDR3 consists of 13 residues. Between the trimmed V and J ends, which lost 6 bases and 7 bases, there was a span of 10 bases. The CDR3 DNA is TGTGCCAGCAGGGACCTGCCGAATTCACCCCTCCACTTT. Its translation: CASRDLPNSPLHF.

The V and J genes are TRBV7-8 and TRBJ1-5; tentatively, D is TRBD1 (5 bases). This CDR3 has 13 residues. Trimming removed 2 bases at V and 6 bases at J, with 8 bases between. Germline CDR1 reads SGHVS; CDR2 reads FQNEAQ. CDR3 in amino acids: CASSLFGAQPQHF. In DNA form, the CDR3 reads TGTGCCAGCAGCTTATTTGGGGCTCAGCCCCAGCATTTT.

This chain joins TRBV14 and TRBJ1-3; D ambiguous. This CDR3 has 20 amino acids. Looked up from germline, CDR1 is SGHDN and CDR2 is FVKESK. Between the trimmed V and J ends, which lost 0 bases and 0 bases, there was a span of 21 bases. The CDR3 DNA reads as TGTGCCAGCAGCCAAGAGGCCCCATTTTGGAACTTTATCTCTGGAAACACCATATATTTT. This translates into CASSQEAPFWNFISGNTIYF.

The V gene is TRBV27, the J gene TRBJ1-1, with D possibly being TRBD1 (5 bases). V lost 7 bases and J lost 5, with 17 bases in between. This CDR3 is 14 amino acids long. The germline V gene has CDR1 MNHEY and CDR2 SMNVEV (reference sequence). CDR3 sequence: CASTGLGEDTEAFF. The DNA for the CDR3 is TGTGCCAGCACGGGCTTGGGGGAGGATACTGAAGCTTTCTTT.

This chain links TRBV13 with TRBJ1-4; TRBD1 might be the D (5 bases). The CDR3 loop spans 14 amino acids. V was clipped by 4 bases and J by 5 bases, with 11 bases between them. CDR1 is PRHDT, CDR2 FYEKMQ, per germline (reference sequence). In DNA, the CDR3 is TGTGCCAGCAGCTCAAGACAGCGGAATGAAAAACTGTTTTTT. As protein: CASSSRQRNEKLFF.

This clone has just one count. This chain joins TRBV18 and TRBJ2-3; tentatively, D is TRBD2 (6 bases). V dropped 3 bases and J dropped 1 base, with 11 bases sitting between them. This CDR3 spans 15 amino acids. Per the germline V gene, CDR1 is KGHSH and CDR2 is LQKENI. CDR3 residues: CASSPISGRTDTQYF. The CDR3 DNA reads as TGTGCCAGCTCACCGATTAGCGGACGCACAGATACGCAGTATTTT.

The V call is TRBV9, the J call TRBJ2-5; the D is unclear. From germline, CDR1 is SGDLS and CDR2 YYNGEE. V lost 0 bases, J lost 5 bases, and 14 bases lay in between. The CDR3 contains 15 residues. The CDR3 here is CASSVEGLSGETQYF. The DNA for the CDR3 is TGTGCCAGCAGCGTAGAAGGGTTGAGTGGGGAGACCCAGTACTTC.

This rearrangement joins TRBV15 to TRBJ2-4, with TRBD2 identical over 9 bases. The V gene end was trimmed by 1 base and the J gene end by 8 bases; junction bases not matched to a gene: 3. The CDR3 totals 14 residues. The V gene's germline CDR1 is LNHNV and CDR2 YYDKDF (reference sequence). CDR3 amino acids: CATSRGSGSYIQYF. In DNA, the CDR3 is TGTGCCACCAGCAGAGGTAGCGGGAGTTACATTCAGTACTTC.

The rearrangement uses TRBV5-6 and TRBJ1-6; 7 bases match TRBD1. After removal of 1 base from V and 0 bases from J, the junction contained 1 base not matched to a gene. The CDR3 has 16 residues. Germline CDR1 SGHDT, CDR2 YYEEEE. Here the CDR3 DNA reads TGTGCCAGCAGCTTGTGGGACAGCTCCTATAATTCACCCCTCCACTTT. Residues: CASSLWDSSYNSPLHF.

The chain links TRBV29-1 to TRBJ2-5, with D possibly TRBD2 on 6 matching bases. CDR3 length: 18 residues. In germline, CDR1 is SQVTM, CDR2 ANQGSEA. V was pared by 4 bases and J by 2 bases, with 26 bases between. The CDR3 DNA sequence: TGCAGCGTTGTAGGAACTCAGAAGAGTAGCGGACCACAAGAGACCCAGTACTTC. Translating gives CSVVGTQKSSGPQETQYF.

The chain recombines TRBV11-2 with TRBJ2-1; TRBD1 agrees at 7 bases. The germline gives CDR1 SGHAT, CDR2 FQNNGV. V shed 5 bases, J shed 7 bases, and the junction held 11 bases outside the gene matches. The CDR3 runs to 15 residues. This chain's CDR3 is CASSTVRQGTNEQFF. The CDR3, as DNA: TGTGCCAGCAGCACCGTGAGACAGGGTACGAATGAGCAGTTCTTC.

The rearrangement links TRBV9 to TRBJ2-2; D remains ambiguous. This CDR3 spans 12 amino acids. Per the germline V gene, CDR1 is SGDLS and CDR2 is YYNGEE. Trimming cost V 3 bases and J 0 bases, with 0 bases left between them. CDR3 amino acids: CASSANTGELFF. The CDR3 nucleotides are TGTGCCAGCAGCGCGAACACCGGGGAGCTGTTTTTT.

The chain carries TRBV27 and TRBJ2-2; 11 bases align to TRBD1. V lost 8 bases and J lost 5; bases outside the gene matches: 4. CDR1 is MNHEY and CDR2 is SMNVEV in the germline V gene (reference sequence). CDR3 length equals 14 residues. The CDR3 DNA is TGTGCCAGCCGGGGGACAGGGGGGACCGGGGAGCTGTTTTTT. Translated: CASRGTGGTGELFF.

Points on this clone: The sample has other DNA sequences that encode this CDR3 too. This sequence joins TRBV5-4 and TRBJ1-2; 8 positions agree with TRBD1. Germline V gene sequence: CDR1 SGHNT, CDR2 YYREEE (reference sequence). V gave up 5 bases and J gave up 3 bases; unmatched junction bases: 3. This CDR3 region has 13 residues. CDR3 region: CASRAQGDYGYTF. The CDR3 DNA reads TGTGCCAGCAGGGCACAGGGGGACTATGGCTACACCTTC.

The chain has TRBV27 and TRBJ1-6, with D perhaps TRBD1 (5 bases). The germline V gene encodes CDR1 MNHEY and CDR2 SMNVEV (reference sequence). V lost 2 bases and J 9 bases, leaving 11 bases between the germline ends. The CDR3 extends over 14 amino acids. The chain's CDR3 is CASSLRGDSSPLHF. The CDR3 DNA follows: TGTGCCAGCAGTTTACGGGGGGATAGTTCACCCCTCCACTTT.

The chain combines TRBV7-9 with TRBJ2-3; 13 nucleotides agree with TRBD2. Germline lookup yields CDR1 SEHNR and CDR2 FQNEAQ (reference sequence). The CDR3 runs 14 residues. The trim removed 4 bases at V and 6 bases at J, leaving 1 base unmatched. The CDR3 sequence: CASSWTSGSDTQYF. The CDR3 DNA reads as TGTGCCAGCAGCTGGACTAGCGGGAGCGATACGCAGTATTTT.

The CDR3 DNA sequence: TGTGCCAGCAGCGTATCAGGGATCAATGAGCAGTTCTTC. It encodes CASSVSGINEQFF. The rearrangement uses TRBV9 and TRBJ2-1, with D possibly matching TRBD1 (5 bases). Germline CDR1 is SGDLS and CDR2 is YYNGEE. Trimming pared 1 base from V and 6 bases from J, leaving 8 bases between. The CDR3 sequence is 13 residues long.

V gene TRBV9 combines with J gene TRBJ1-2, with D perhaps matching TRBD1 (5 bases). The germline CDR1 and CDR2 sequences are SGDLS and YYNGEE. CDR3 length: 16 amino acids. Trimming cost V 0 bases and J 7 bases, with 19 bases left between them. In nucleotides, the CDR3 is TGTGCCAGCAGCGTAGCTATAGGTGGCGGGGCGCGTGGCTACACCTTC. Its translation: CASSVAIGGGARGYTF.

The V call is TRBV28, the J call TRBJ1-1; D not certain. CDR3 size: 13 residues. Germline V gene sequence: CDR1 MDHEN, CDR2 SYDVKM. Trimming shortened V by 7 bases and J by 3 bases, and 12 bases separated the two germline ends. The CDR3: CASTPPGYTEAFF. The CDR3 bases are TGTGCCAGCACCCCTCCTGGGTACACTGAAGCTTTCTTT.

V is TRBV2 and J is TRBJ2-5, with 8 bases fitting TRBD2. V lost 8 bases, J lost 4 bases, and 12 bases stayed unmatched. The CDR3 runs 15 residues. CDR1 and CDR2 from the germline V gene are SNHLY and FYNNEI. CDR3 nucleotide sequence: TGTGCCAGCCTTGCGGGAAGCGGGAGAGTAGAGACCCAGTACTTC. It is translated as CASLAGSGRVETQYF.

This clone was seen a single time. The gene calls are TRBV5-1 and TRBJ2-1; TRBD2 is a possible D gene (6 bases). CDR1 and CDR2 (germline): SGHRS, YFSETQ. Trimming took 4 bases from V and 6 from J, leaving 20 bases between them. This CDR3 contains 16 residues. CDR3 protein: CASSPTWTTSINEQFF. The CDR3, as DNA: TGCGCCAGCAGCCCGACCTGGACGACTAGTATCAATGAGCAGTTCTTC.

CDR3 protein: CASLAKKDTGELFF. In DNA form, the CDR3 reads TGTGCCAGCTTGGCCAAGAAGGACACCGGGGAGCTGTTTTTT. The J gene is TRBJ2-2, the V gene TRBV3-1 (or the pseudogene TRBV3-2); unclear D gene. The CDR3 loop spans 14 amino acids. In germline, CDR1 is LGHDT, CDR2 YNNKEL (reference sequence). The V end was cut by 8 bases, the J end by 3 bases, with 13 bases between.